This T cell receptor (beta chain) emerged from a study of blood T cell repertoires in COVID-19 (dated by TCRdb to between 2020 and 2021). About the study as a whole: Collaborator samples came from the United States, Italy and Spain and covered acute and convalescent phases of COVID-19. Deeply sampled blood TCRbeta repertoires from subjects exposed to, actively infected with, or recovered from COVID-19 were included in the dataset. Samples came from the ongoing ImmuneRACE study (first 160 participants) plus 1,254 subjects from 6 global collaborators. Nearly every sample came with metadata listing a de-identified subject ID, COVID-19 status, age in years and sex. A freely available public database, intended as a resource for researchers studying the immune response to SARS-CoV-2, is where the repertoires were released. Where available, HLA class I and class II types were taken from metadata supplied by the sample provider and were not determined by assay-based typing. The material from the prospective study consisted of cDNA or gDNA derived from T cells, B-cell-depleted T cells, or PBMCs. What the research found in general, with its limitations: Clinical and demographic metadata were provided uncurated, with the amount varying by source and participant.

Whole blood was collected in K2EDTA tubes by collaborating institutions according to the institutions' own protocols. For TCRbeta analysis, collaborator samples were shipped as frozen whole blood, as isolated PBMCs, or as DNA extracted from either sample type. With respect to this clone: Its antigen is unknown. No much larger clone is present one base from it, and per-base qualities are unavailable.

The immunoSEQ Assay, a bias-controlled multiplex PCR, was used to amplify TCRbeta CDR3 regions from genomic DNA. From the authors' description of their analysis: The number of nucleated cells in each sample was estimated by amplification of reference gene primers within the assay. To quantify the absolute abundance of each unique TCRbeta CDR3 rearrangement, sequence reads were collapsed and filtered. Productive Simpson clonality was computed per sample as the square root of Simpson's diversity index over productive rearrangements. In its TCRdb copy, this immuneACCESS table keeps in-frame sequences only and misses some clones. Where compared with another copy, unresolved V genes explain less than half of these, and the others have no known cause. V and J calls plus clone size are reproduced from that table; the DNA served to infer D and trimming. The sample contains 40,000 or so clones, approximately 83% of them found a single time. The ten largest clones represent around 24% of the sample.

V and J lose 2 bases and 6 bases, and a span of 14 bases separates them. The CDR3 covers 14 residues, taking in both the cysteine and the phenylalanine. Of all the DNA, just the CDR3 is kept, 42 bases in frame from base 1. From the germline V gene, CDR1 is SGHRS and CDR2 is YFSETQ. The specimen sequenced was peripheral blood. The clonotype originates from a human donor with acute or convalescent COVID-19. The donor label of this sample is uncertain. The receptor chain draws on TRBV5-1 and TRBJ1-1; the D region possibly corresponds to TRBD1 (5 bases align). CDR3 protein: CASSFSGREAEAFF. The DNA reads TGCGCCAGCAGCTTCTCAGGCAGGGAAGCTGAAGCTTTCTTT. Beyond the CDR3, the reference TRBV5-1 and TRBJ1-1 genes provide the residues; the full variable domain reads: KAGVTQTPRYLIKTRGQQVTLSCSPISGHRSVSWYQQTPGQGLQFLFEYFSETQRNKGNFPGRFSGRQFSNSRSEMNVSTLELGDSALYLCASSFSGREAEAFFGQGTRLTVV.